This TCR beta chain was captured in a study of a mutant IDH1 vaccine in newly diagnosed glioma. For the study at large: The initiation of vaccination occurred 4-6 weeks after radiotherapy alone, or with temozolomide cycles. Patients got radiotherapy, temozolomide, or both beforehand, and most got both.

The assay was immunoSEQ multiplex PCR, and TCRdb's table has in-frame clones only and misses some. In the table there are 60,000 to 65,000 clones, roughly 87% of which are singletons. V lost 7 bases to trimming and J lost 2 bases; unmatched junction nucleotides: 4. The CDR3 is made up of 15 amino acids. CDR1 and CDR2 (germline): SNHLY, FYNNEI. Time point given: week 47, end of study. Doses consisted of 300 ug of mutant IDH1 20-mer peptide each, paired with topical imiquimod. Eight vaccinations went to patients in weeks 1, 3, 5, 7, 11, 15, 19, 23. This clone was recorded a few times. Its specificity is not known.

The chain carries TRBV2 and TRBJ1-5; TRBD1 matches 11 bases. This clonotype was obtained from a man aged 25 to 40 with glioma. Sequencing used PBMCs, obtained from a glioma patient whose treatment included an IDH1 peptide vaccine. The CDR3 region is CASTGTGGRNQPQHF. The CDR3 DNA reads TGTGCCAGCACAGGGACAGGGGGACGCAATCAGCCCCAGCATTTT.